This T cell receptor beta chain was sequenced for a study of T cell changes during pregnancy in multiple sclerosis. V lost 5 bases and J lost 4, with 10 bases in between. Germline CDR1 is SGHTS and CDR2 is YDEGEE. The CDR3 extends over 13 amino acids. Sequencing used immunoSEQ multiplex PCR; TCRdb keeps in-frame clones, though not all of them. The data contain tens of thousands of clones, 90% of them singletons. The specimen was peripheral blood, collected after pregnancy. This receptor was taken from a female donor in good health, enrolled as a control in a pregnancy study. The chain carries TRBV5-8 and TRBJ1-5, with unresolved D. CDR3 in DNA: TGTGCCAGCAGGGCAGCGGGGAATCAGCCCCAGCATTTT. Translated: CASRAAGNQPQHF.